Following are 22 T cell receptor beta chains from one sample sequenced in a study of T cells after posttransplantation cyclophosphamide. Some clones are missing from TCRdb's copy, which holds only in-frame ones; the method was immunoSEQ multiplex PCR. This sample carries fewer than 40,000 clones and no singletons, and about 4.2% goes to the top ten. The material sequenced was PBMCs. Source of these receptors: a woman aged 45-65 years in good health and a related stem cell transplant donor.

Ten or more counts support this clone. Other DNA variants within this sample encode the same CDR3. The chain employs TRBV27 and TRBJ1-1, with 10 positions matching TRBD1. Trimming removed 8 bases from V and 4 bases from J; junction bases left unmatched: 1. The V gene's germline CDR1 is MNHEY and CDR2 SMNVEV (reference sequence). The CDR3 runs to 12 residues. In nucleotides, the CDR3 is TGTGCCAGCCGGACAGGGGGCACTGAAGCTTTCTTT. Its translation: CASRTGGTEAFF.

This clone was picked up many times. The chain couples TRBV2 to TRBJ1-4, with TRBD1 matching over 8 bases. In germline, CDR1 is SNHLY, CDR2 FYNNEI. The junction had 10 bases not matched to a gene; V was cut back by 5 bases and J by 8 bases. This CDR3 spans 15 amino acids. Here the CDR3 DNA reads TGTGCCAGCAGTCAATTCGGACAGGGTGGGGAAAAACTGTTTTTT. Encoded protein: CASSQFGQGGEKLFF.

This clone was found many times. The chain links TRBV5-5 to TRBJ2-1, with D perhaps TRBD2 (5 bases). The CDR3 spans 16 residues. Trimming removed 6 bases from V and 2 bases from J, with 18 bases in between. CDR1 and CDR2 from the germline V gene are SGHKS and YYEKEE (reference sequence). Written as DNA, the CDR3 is TGTGCCAGCACCAACCGCAAAGCGGAGACCTACAATGAGCAGTTCTTC. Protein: CASTNRKAETYNEQFF.

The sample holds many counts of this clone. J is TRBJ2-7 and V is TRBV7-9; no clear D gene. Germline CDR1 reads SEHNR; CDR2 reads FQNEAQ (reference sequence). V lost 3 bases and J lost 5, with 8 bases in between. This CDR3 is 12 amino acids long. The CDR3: CASSFGVNEQYF. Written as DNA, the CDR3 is TGTGCCAGCAGCTTCGGTGTCAACGAGCAGTACTTC.

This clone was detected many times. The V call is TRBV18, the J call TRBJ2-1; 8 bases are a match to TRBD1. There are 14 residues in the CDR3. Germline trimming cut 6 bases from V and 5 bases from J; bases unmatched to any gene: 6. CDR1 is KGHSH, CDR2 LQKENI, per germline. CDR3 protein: CASSDRGSNNEQFF. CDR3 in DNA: TGTGCCAGCTCTGACAGGGGTTCGAACAATGAGCAGTTCTTC. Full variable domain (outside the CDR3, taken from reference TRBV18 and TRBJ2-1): NAGVMQNPRHLVRRRGQEARLRCSPMKGHSHVYWYRQLPEEGLKFMVYLQKENIIDESGMPKERFSAEFPKEGPSILRIQQVVRGDSAAYFCASSDRGSNNEQFFGPGTRLTVL.

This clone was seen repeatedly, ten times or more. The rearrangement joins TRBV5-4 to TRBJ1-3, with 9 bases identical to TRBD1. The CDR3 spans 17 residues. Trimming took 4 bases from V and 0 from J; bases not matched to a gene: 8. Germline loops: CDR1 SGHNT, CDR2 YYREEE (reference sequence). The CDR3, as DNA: TGTGCCAGCAGCGCAAGGGACAGGGCGAGCTCTGGAAACACCATATATTTT. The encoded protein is CASSARDRASSGNTIYF.

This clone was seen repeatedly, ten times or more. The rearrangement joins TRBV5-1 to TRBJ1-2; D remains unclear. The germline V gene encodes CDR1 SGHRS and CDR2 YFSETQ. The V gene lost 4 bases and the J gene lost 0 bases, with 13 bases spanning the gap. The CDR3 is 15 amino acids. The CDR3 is CASSESSSANYGYTF. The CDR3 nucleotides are TGCGCCAGCAGCGAGTCTAGTTCAGCTAACTATGGCTACACCTTC.

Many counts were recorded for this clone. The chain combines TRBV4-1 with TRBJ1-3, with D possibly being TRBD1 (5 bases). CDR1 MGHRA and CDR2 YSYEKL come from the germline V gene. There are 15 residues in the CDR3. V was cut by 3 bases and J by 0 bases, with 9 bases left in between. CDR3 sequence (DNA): TGCGCCAGCAGCCAGGAACAGGTCTCTGGAAACACCATATATTTT. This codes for CASSQEQVSGNTIYF.

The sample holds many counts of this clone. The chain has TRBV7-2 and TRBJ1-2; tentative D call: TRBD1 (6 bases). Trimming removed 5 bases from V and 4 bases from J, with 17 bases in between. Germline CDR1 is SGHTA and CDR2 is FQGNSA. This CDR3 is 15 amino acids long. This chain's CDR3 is CASSPIPDSLYGYTF. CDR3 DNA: TGTGCCAGCAGCCCAATACCGGACAGCCTCTATGGCTACACCTTC.

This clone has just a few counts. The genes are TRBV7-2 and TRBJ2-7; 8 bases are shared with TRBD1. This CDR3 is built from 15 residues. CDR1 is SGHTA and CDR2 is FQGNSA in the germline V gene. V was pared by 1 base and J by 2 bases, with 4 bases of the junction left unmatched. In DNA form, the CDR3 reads TGTGCCAGCAGCTTAGGGTGGACAGGGACCTACGAGCAGTACTTC. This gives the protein CASSLGWTGTYEQYF.

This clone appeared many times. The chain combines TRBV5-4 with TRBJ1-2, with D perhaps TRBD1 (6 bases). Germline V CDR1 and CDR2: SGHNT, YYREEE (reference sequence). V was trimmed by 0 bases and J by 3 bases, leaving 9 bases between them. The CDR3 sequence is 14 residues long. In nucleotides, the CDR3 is TGTGCCAGCAGCTTGGCAGGGGTTGACTATGGCTACACCTTC. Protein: CASSLAGVDYGYTF.

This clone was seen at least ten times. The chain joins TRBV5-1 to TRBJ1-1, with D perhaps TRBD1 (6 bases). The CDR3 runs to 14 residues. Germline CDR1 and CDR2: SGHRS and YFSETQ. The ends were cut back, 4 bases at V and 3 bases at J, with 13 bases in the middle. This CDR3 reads CASSLGQSYTEAFF. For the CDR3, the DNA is TGCGCCAGCAGCCTCGGACAGTCCTACACTGAAGCTTTCTTT.

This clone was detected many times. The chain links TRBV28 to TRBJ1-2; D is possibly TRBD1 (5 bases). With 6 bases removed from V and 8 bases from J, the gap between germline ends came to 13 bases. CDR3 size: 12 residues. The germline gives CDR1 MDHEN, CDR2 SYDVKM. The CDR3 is CASSRNRWGYTF. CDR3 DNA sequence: TGTGCCAGCAGCCGAAACAGGTGGGGCTACACCTTC.

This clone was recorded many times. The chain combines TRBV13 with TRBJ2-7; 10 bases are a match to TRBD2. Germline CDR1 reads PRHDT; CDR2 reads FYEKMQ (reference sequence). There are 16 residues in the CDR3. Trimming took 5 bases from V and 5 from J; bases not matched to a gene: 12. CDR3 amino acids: CASSPRSGGAVDEQYF. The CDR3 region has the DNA TGTGCCAGCAGCCCTCGGAGCGGGGGGGCAGTCGACGAGCAGTACTTC.

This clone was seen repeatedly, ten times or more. CDR3 nucleotide sequence: TGCGCCAGCAGCCAAGACAGGGGCAGCACCGGGGAGCTGTTTTTT. Translation: CASSQDRGSTGELFF. J is TRBJ2-2 and V is TRBV4-1; D possibly corresponds to TRBD1 (6 bases). The V end lost 0 bases, the J end lost 4 bases, and 9 bases lay between the germline ends. The CDR3 is 15 amino acids. Germline CDR1 and CDR2: MGHRA and YSYEKL.

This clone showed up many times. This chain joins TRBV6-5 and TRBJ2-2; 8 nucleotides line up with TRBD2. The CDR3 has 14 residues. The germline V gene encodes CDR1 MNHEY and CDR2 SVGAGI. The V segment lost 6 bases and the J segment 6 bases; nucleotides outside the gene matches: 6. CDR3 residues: CASRVGGAAGELFF. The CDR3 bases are TGTGCCAGCAGAGTCGGGGGGGCCGCCGGGGAGCTGTTTTTT.

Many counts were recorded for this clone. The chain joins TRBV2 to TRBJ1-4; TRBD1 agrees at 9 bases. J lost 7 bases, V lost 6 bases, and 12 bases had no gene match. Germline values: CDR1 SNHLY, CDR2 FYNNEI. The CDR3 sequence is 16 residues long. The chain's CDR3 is CASRYTGGSFGEKLFF. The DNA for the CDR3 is TGTGCCAGCAGATATACAGGGGGCTCATTTGGTGAAAAACTGTTTTTT.

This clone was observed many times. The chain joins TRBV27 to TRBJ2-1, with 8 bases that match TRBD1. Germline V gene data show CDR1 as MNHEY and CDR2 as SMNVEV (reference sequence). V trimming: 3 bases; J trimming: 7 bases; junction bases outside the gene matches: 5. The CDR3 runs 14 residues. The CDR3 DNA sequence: TGTGCCAGCAGTTTTCGGACAGGGAATAATGAGCAGTTCTTC. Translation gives CASSFRTGNNEQFF.

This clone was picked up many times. DNA of the CDR3: TGTGCCAGCAGTGTAAAGCCACACGAGCAGTACTTC. Its protein is CASSVKPHEQYF. The gene calls are TRBV2 and TRBJ2-7; D unresolved. Trimming stripped 4 bases from V and 5 bases from J, with 9 bases between. CDR3 length: 12 residues. CDR1 and CDR2 from the germline V gene are SNHLY and FYNNEI.

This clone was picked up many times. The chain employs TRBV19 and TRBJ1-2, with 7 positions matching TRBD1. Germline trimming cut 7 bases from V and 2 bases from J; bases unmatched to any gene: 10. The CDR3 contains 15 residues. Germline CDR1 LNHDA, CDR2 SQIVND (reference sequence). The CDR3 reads CASNTDRWSNYGYTF. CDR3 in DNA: TGTGCCAGTAATACGGACAGGTGGAGCAACTATGGCTACACCTTC.

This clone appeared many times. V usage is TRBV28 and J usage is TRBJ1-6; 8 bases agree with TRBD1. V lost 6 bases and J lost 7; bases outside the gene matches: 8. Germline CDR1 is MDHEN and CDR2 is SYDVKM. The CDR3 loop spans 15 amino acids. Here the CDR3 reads CASSTGQGVNSPLHF. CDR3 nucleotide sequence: TGTGCCAGCAGCACCGGACAGGGCGTGAATTCACCCCTCCACTTT. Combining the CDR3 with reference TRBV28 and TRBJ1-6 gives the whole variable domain DVKVTQSSRYLVKRTGEKVFLECVQDMDHENMFWYRQDPGLGLRLIYFSYDVKMKEKGDIPEGYSVSREKKERFSLILESASTNQTSMYLCASSTGQGVNSPLHFGNGTRLTVT.

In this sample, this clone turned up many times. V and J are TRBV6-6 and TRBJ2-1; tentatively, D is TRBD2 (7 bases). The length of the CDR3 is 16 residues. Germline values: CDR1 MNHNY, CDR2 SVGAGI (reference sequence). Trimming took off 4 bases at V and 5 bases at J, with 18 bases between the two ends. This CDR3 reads CASSSRGGATHNEQFF. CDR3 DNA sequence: TGTGCCAGCAGTTCGCGTGGGGGGGCGACTCACAATGAGCAGTTCTTC.